This T cell receptor (beta chain) was sequenced in a study of tumor-infiltrating lymphocytes in primary liver carcinoma. The wider study: The cohort included men and women aged 30 to 69 years.

Total RNA and DNA came together from approximately 20-30 mg of bulk tissue without cell sorting. No patient had received treatment, and all had chronic HBV infection. This clonotype was counted at least ten times. Antigen specificity is unknown. The study's findings and limits: About 7.5-25% of top clones, no more, were shared by all five regions.

The V gene lost 3 bases and the J gene lost 4 bases, with 15 bases spanning the gap. Germline V gives CDR1 SGHAT, CDR2 FQDESV (reference sequence). The CDR3 extends over 15 amino acids. Using a constant-region primer together with ProtoScript II reverse transcriptase, TCR beta cDNA was made from approximately 500 ng of total RNA. Employing slightly modified ARM-PCR, three nested multiplex PCR rounds were run, and these gave rise to the TCR beta libraries. The first two PCR rounds used TRBV1-TRBV30 primers with a Cbeta primer, around 10 cycles each. Each CDR3 protein gets one entry after TCRdb re-called the multiplex PCR reads with MiXCR. The sample holds roughly 120,000 distinct CDR3 sequences, 64% seen once.

The chain couples TRBV11-1 to TRBJ2-5, with D possibly being TRBD1 (5 bases). Sequencing was done on a sample of liver tumor tissue from sampling region 3. Subset given: tumor region T3, left-lateral pole. This receptor was identified in an older woman with primary liver carcinoma and hepatitis B virus infection. The CDR3 spells CASSLGVQVRETQYF. CDR3 nucleotide sequence: TGTGCCAGCAGCTTGGGTGTACAGGTTAGAGAGACCCAGTACTTC.